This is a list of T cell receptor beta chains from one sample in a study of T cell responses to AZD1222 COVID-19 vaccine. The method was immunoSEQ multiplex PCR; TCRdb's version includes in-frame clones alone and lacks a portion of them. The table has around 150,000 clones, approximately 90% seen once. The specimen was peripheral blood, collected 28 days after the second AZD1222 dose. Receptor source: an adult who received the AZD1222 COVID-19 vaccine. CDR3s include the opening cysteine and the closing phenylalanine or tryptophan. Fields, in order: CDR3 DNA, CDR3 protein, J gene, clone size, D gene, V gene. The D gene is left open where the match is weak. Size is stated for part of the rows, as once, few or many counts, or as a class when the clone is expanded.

TGTGCCAGCAGTTCGGGACAGGGAATCACTGAAGCTTTCTTT,CASSSGQGITEAFF,TRBJ1-1,NA,TRBD1,TRBV27
TGTGCCAGCAACCACGGACAGGGCAACTATGGCTACACCTTC,CASNHGQGNYGYTF,TRBJ1-2,NA,TRBD1,TRBV5-4
TGTGCCAGTAGTGTTTCTTTGGGGGAGCAGTACTTC,CASSVSLGEQYF,TRBJ2-7,NA,NA,TRBV19
TGTGCCAGTAGCGAGAGCGACAGATTTAGCAATCAGCCCCAGCATTTT,CASSESDRFSNQPQHF,TRBJ1-5,NA,NA,TRBV19
TGTGCCAGTAGTAGGGCCCTCAGGACAGTTAACTACGAGCAGTACTTC,CASSRALRTVNYEQYF,TRBJ2-7,NA,NA,TRBV19
TGTGCCTGGAGTGGAATAGCGGGGGCGATCCAAGAGACCCAGTACTTC,CAWSGIAGAIQETQYF,TRBJ2-5,NA,TRBD2,TRBV30
TGTGCCTGGTCCAGTGTGTGGGTCACTCAGCCCCAGCATTTT,CAWSSVWVTQPQHF,TRBJ1-5,NA,NA,TRBV30
TGTGCCAGCAGTTACCCCCGGGGCGGGATGACCTACAATGAGCAGTTCTTC,CASSYPRGGMTYNEQFF,TRBJ2-1,NA,NA,TRBV6-2/TRBV6-3
TGTGCCAGCAGTTTAGAGGCCTGGGGCACTGAAGCTTTCTTT,CASSLEAWGTEAFF,TRBJ1-1,once,NA,TRBV27
TGTGCCACCAGTAACCCTAGGGACTCAGGCTCGTGGTGCACAGATACGCAGTATTTT,CATSNPRDSGSWCTDTQYF,TRBJ2-3,NA,NA,TRBV24-1
TGCAGCGTTGAGGGGGACGGAGGCTATGGCTACACCTTC,CSVEGDGGYGYTF,TRBJ1-2,NA,NA,TRBV29-1
TGCGCCAGCAGCTTGGGATTGCGGACAGGGGTTGGCAATGAGCAGTTCTTC,CASSLGLRTGVGNEQFF,TRBJ2-1,NA,TRBD1,TRBV5-1
TGCGCCAGCAGCTTTTGGGGACAGGCGGCGGGTTTGGGCTACACCTTC,CASSFWGQAAGLGYTF,TRBJ1-2,NA,TRBD1,TRBV5-1
TGTGCCAGTAGTCGCGCGGCTGGCTACACCTTC,CASSRAAGYTF,TRBJ1-2,NA,NA,TRBV19
TGTGCCAGCACCACCTCTCGGGGAGATTGGCAGTTCTTC,CASTTSRGDWQFF,TRBJ2-1,NA,NA,TRBV7-9
TGCGCCAGCAGCCAGCTGACACGCGGCGTTGAAGCTTTCTTT,CASSQLTRGVEAFF,TRBJ1-1,NA,NA,TRBV4-3
TGTGCCAGCAGTTTATCCTTCTTGCAGGGTTTCAACTATGGCTACACCTTC,CASSLSFLQGFNYGYTF,TRBJ1-2,NA,NA,TRBV27
TGTGCCAGCAGTTCCGGGACAAACTATGGCTACACCTTC,CASSSGTNYGYTF,TRBJ1-2,NA,NA,TRBV12-3/TRBV12-4
TGTGCCTGGAGTACTTTAACGTGGCAGACTTACTCTGGAAACACCATATATTTT,CAWSTLTWQTYSGNTIYF,TRBJ1-3,NA,NA,TRBV30
TGTGCCTGGGAGAAATCAGGGTATGGCTACACCTTC,CAWEKSGYGYTF,TRBJ1-2,NA,NA,TRBV30
TGTGCCAGCAGTCCCCCTCTAGTGACCTACAATGAGCAGTTCTTC,CASSPPLVTYNEQFF,TRBJ2-1,NA,NA,TRBV28
TGTGCCACCAGCAGACTGATACCTGATATGGCCTGGGAGACCCAGTACTTC,CATSRLIPDMAWETQYF,TRBJ2-5,NA,NA,TRBV15
TGTGCCAGCAGCCAAGTCGCTAGCGGGGGGGCCTATGAGCAGTTCTTC,CASSQVASGGAYEQFF,TRBJ2-1,NA,TRBD2,TRBV4-2
TGTGCCAGCAGGGTGACAGCGGGAGATACGCAGTATTTT,CASRVTAGDTQYF,TRBJ2-3,NA,NA,TRBV12-3/TRBV12-4
TGTGCCAGCCGACAGCTTAACTATGGCTACACCTTC,CASRQLNYGYTF,TRBJ1-2,NA,NA,TRBV2
TGTGCCAGCTCATCTACGTACCAAGAGACCCAGTACTTC,CASSSTYQETQYF,TRBJ2-5,NA,NA,TRBV18
TGTGCCAGCAGCCAATACCGGGACAGGGTCGAGCAGTACTTC,CASSQYRDRVEQYF,TRBJ2-7,NA,TRBD1,TRBV7-2
TGTGCCTGGAGTGACCAGGCTGGGGACACCTTC,CAWSDQAGDTF,TRBJ1-2,NA,NA,TRBV30
TGTGCCAGCAGCCCGACCTTGACACCCCAAGAGACCCAGTACTTC,CASSPTLTPQETQYF,TRBJ2-5,NA,NA,TRBV14
TGCGCCAGCAGCTCCGATGAGGGCCCTTTCGCTGAAGCTTTCTTT,CASSSDEGPFAEAFF,TRBJ1-1,NA,NA,TRBV5-1
TGTGCCAGCTCACCACCCAATGACCAGAAGAGAACCCAGTACTTC,CASSPPNDQKRTQYF,TRBJ2-5,NA,NA,TRBV18
TGTGCCAGCTCACCACAAGAGACCCAGTACTTC,CASSPQETQYF,TRBJ2-5,few,NA,TRBV18
TGTGCCAGCTCACCACGGGTCCCAGGAGTGAACACTGAAGCTTTCTTT,CASSPRVPGVNTEAFF,TRBJ1-1,NA,NA,TRBV18
TGTGCCACCCCGGGGGGGGAGGGGTGGGATTCACCCCTCCACTTT,CATPGGEGWDSPLHF,TRBJ1-6,NA,NA,TRBV11-2
TGTGCCAGCAGTTCCCTTTTGTACGTACAGGGGGCGGGTGAAAAACTGTTTTTT,CASSSLLYVQGAGEKLFF,TRBJ1-4,NA,TRBD1,TRBV28
TGCAGCGTTGTTCAAGCGGGGGGGCCTAGCACAGATACGCAGTATTTT,CSVVQAGGPSTDTQYF,TRBJ2-3,NA,TRBD2,TRBV29-1
TGTGCCAGCAACGGCGGGGACTACGAGCAGTACTTC,CASNGGDYEQYF,TRBJ2-7,NA,NA,TRBV5-6
TGTGCCAGCAGTTACTGGGGTTCACCCCTCCACTTT,CASSYWGSPLHF,TRBJ1-6,NA,NA,TRBV6-5
TGTGCCAGCAGCTTAAATGGGCAGTCGAACACCGGGGAGCTGTTTTTT,CASSLNGQSNTGELFF,TRBJ2-2,NA,NA,TRBV7-2
TGTGCCAGCAGTTTAGGACAGGGGGCCCGCTACACCTTC,CASSLGQGARYTF,TRBJ1-2,once,TRBD1,TRBV28
TGTGCCAGCAGTTTTTCAGGGGCTACTGAAGCTTTCTTT,CASSFSGATEAFF,TRBJ1-1,few,NA,TRBV12-3/TRBV12-4
TGTGCCAGCAGCTTAGGGTTCGGTCAGCCCCAGCATTTT,CASSLGFGQPQHF,TRBJ1-5,NA,NA,TRBV7-2
TGTGCCAGCGGCAACCGTGGGAGGGACACTGAAGCTTTCTTT,CASGNRGRDTEAFF,TRBJ1-1,NA,NA,TRBV5-4
TGTGCCAGCAGTTTAAGGGGGACAGGGCCCTACGAGCAGTACTTC,CASSLRGTGPYEQYF,TRBJ2-7,NA,TRBD1,TRBV28
TGTGCCAGCAGACTAACCGGGGTCCCTAATGAAAAACTGTTTTTT,CASRLTGVPNEKLFF,TRBJ1-4,NA,NA,TRBV7-9
TGCGCCAGCAGCTTGATGACAGGGGGGGATGAGCAGTTCTTC,CASSLMTGGDEQFF,TRBJ2-1,NA,TRBD1,TRBV5-1
TGCGCCAGCAGCTTGATATCGGATAACAAGTACGAGCAGTACTTC,CASSLISDNKYEQYF,TRBJ2-7,NA,NA,TRBV5-1